This T cell receptor beta chain was recorded in a study of blood T cell repertoires in COVID-19 (dated by TCRdb to the early 2020s). With regard to the full study: Collaborator samples came from the United States, Italy and Spain and covered acute and convalescent phases of COVID-19. The prospective study material was composed of cDNA or gDNA derived from T cells, B-cell-depleted T cells, or PBMCs. Deeply sampled blood TCRbeta repertoires from subjects exposed to, actively infected with, or recovered from COVID-19 were included in the dataset. The repertoires were released in a freely available public database meant as a resource for research on the immune response to SARS-CoV-2. Samples came from the ongoing ImmuneRACE study (first 160 participants) plus 1,254 subjects from 6 global collaborators. Nearly every sample came with metadata listing a de-identified subject ID, COVID-19 status, age in years and sex. Where available, HLA class I and class II types were obtained from metadata supplied by the sample provider rather than from assay-based typing. Overall results and qualifications from the work: The quantity of clinical and demographic metadata differed by source and by participant and was supplied without curation.

The CDR3 contains 13 residues, cysteine and phenylalanine counted. Only CDR3 DNA remains: 39 bases, in frame from the first base. CDR1 SGHAT and CDR2 FQNNGV are derived from the germline V gene. A distance of 7 bases separates the germline ends of V and J, which lose 1 base and 3 bases respectively. TCRbeta CDR3 regions were amplified from genomic DNA by means of the immunoSEQ Assay, a bias-controlled multiplex PCR. The study's own analysis went as follows. The number of nucleated cells in each sample was estimated by amplification of reference gene primers within the assay. Sequence reads were collapsed and filtered to measure the absolute abundance of every unique TCRbeta CDR3 rearrangement. For each sample, productive Simpson clonality was calculated as the square root of Simpson's diversity index over productive rearrangements. TCRdb limited this immuneACCESS table to in-frame rearrangements with V and J called. A share of clones is missing; checked studies link under half to unresolved V genes, and the rest is unexplained. V and J calls and clone size are those listed in that table; D and trimming were worked out from the DNA. Counted in this sample were more than 70,000 clones; about nine tenths of them appeared once. The ten top clones hold approximately 4.9% of the sample.

A remark on this clone: Its recognized antigen is unknown. No much larger clonotype is one base removed from it; base qualities were not supplied.

Each collaborating institution followed its own protocols to collect whole blood in K2EDTA tubes. For TCRbeta analysis, collaborator samples were shipped as frozen whole blood, as isolated PBMCs, or as DNA extracted from either sample type. The receptor was derived from a woman younger than 35 with acute or convalescent COVID-19. Sequences were obtained from peripheral blood. The chain is encoded by TRBV11-2 joined to TRBJ2-7; the D gene lacks a confident call. The DNA sequence follows: TGTGCCAGCAGCTTAGGGCAGAACTACGAGCAGTACTTC. It is translated as CASSLGQNYEQYF.